This T cell receptor beta chain was captured in a study of T cell responses to AZD1222 COVID-19 vaccine. Notes on the study in general: Researchers report vaccine-associated CD4 TCRs spanning spike, with dominance at 160-218 and 743-854. Vaccination with two AZD1222 doses was followed by a rise in Spike-specific TCR breadth and depth.

As regards this clone: The antigen is unknown.

In germline, CDR1 is LNHDA, CDR2 SQIVND (reference sequence). The CDR3 has 18 residues. J gave up 6 bases and V 5 bases, and 21 bases lay outside the gene matches. Data came from immunoSEQ multiplex PCR; TCRdb stores just in-frame clones and leaves some out. The sample has about 110,000 clones; approximately 90% are singletons. The sample here was peripheral blood, taken on day 0 of AZD1222 vaccination. This sequence originates from an adult in good health. The gene calls are TRBV19 and TRBJ1-2, with 7 bases fitting TRBD1. CDR3 nucleotide sequence: TGTGCCAGTAGTCCCTGGGGGGGGACAGTCGGCTCTATAGATGGCTACACCTTC. Its translation is CASSPWGGTVGSIDGYTF.